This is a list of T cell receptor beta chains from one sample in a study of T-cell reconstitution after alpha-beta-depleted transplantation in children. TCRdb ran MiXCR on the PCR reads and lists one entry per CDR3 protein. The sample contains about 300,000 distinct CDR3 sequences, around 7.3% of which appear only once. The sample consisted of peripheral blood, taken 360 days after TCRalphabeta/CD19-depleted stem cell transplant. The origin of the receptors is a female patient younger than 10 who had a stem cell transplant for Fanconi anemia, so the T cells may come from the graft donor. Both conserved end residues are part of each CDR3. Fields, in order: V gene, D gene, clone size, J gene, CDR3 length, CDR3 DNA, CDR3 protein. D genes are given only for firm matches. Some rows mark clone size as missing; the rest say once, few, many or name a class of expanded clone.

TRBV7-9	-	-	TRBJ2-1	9	TGTGCCAGCAGCCCAGGGCAGTTCTTC	CASSPGQFF
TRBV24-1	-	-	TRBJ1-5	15	TGTGCCACCAGTGGATTAGCGGGGCCAAATCAGCCCCAGCATTTT	CATSGLAGPNQPQHF
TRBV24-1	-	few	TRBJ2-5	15	TGTGCCACCAGTGATTCTCATCGGGCCGAAGAGACCCAGTACTTC	CATSDSHRAEETQYF
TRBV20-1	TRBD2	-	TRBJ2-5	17	TGCAGTGCTAGAGATCGGTCGGGACTAGGCAGACAAGAGACCCAGTACTTC	CSARDRSGLGRQETQYF
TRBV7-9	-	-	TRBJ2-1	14	TGTGCCAGCAGCTTTAAATCTGGGTACAATGAGCAGTTCTTC	CASSFKSGYNEQFF
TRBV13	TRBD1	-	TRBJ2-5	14	TGTGCCAGCGGCGACGGGACAGGGGAAGAGACCCAGTACTTC	CASGDGTGEETQYF
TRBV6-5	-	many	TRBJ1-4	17	TGTGCCAGCAGTTCCGTATTTTCAGGGTATCGTAATGAAAAACTGTTTTTT	CASSSVFSGYRNEKLFF
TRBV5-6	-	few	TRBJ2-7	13	TGTGCCAGCAGCTTGGCGGGGCACGGCGAGCAGTACTTC	CASSLAGHGEQYF
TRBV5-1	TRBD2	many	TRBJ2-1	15	TGCGCCAGCAGCTTGGGCCCCCGACTAGCGAGTGAGCAGTTCTTC	CASSLGPRLASEQFF
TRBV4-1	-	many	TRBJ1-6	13	TGCGCCAGCAGCCATGTAGGAGACTCACCCCTCCACTTT	CASSHVGDSPLHF
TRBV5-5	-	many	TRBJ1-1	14	TGTGCCAGCAGCTTGGCGTCCCCGAACACTGAAGCTTTCTTT	CASSLASPNTEAFF
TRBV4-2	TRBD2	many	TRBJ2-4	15	TGTGCCAGCAGCCAAGCGTTGGGACTACAAAACATTCAGTACTTC	CASSQALGLQNIQYF
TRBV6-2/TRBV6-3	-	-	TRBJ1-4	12	TGTGCCAGCGGGAGAGGGAATGAAAAACTGTTTTTT	CASGRGNEKLFF
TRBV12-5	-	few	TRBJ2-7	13	TGTGCTAGTGGTGCCAGTAATACCTACGAGCAGTACTTC	CASGASNTYEQYF
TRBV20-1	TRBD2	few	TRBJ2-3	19	TGCAGTGCTTACACCCCGACTAGCGGGGGGGGCCTTAACACAGATACGCAGTATTTT	CSAYTPTSGGGLNTDTQYF
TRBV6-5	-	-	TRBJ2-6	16	TGTGCCAGCAGTTACTTGTCGATCTCTGGGGCCAACGTCCTGACTTTC	CASSYLSISGANVLTF
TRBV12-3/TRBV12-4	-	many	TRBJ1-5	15	TGTGCCAGCAGTTTAGCGGGGAGTAGCAATCAGCCCCAGCATTTT	CASSLAGSSNQPQHF
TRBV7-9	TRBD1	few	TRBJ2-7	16	TGTGCCAGCAGCTTAGGTCCGGGACAGGGGGCCGGCGAGCAGTACTTC	CASSLGPGQGAGEQYF
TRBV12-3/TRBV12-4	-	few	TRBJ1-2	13	TGTGCCACCCACCCGGGGGGATATAAGGGCTACACCTTC	CATHPGGYKGYTF
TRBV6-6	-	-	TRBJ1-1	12	TGTGCCAGCAGTCCAGGGAATTGGGAAGCTTTCTTT	CASSPGNWEAFF
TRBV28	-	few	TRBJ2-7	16	TGTGCCAGCAGCTCAACCACAACGGTGACAGATTACGAGCAGTACTTC	CASSSTTTVTDYEQYF
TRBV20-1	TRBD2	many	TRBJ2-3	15	TGCAGTGCTGGACTCGGACTAGCGGGGGCGGATACGCAGTATTTT	CSAGLGLAGADTQYF
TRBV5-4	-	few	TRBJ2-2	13	TGTGCCAGCAGCGCTCGGAGTACCGGGGAGCTGTTTTTT	CASSARSTGELFF
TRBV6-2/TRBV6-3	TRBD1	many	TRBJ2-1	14	TGTGCCAGCAGACAGGGGGTTCCCTACAATGAGCAGTTCTTC	CASRQGVPYNEQFF
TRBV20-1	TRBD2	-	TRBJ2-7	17	TGCAGTGCCACCCGGGCTAGCGGGGGGGTCCATAACTACGAGCAGTACTTC	CSATRASGGVHNYEQYF
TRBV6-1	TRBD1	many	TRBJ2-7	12	TGTGCCAGTACCGGGACAGGGGACGAGCAGTACTTC	CASTGTGDEQYF
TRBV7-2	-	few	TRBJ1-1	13	TGTGCCAGCAGCTTAGCAGGGGTCCCGGCGGGTTTCTTT	CASSLAGVPAGFF
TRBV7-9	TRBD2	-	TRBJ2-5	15	TGTGCCAGCAGCTTAGCCTCCGGGAGGTGGGAGACCCAGTACTTC	CASSLASGRWETQYF
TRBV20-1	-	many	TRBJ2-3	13	TGCAGTGCGGCGGACAGAAACACAGATACGCAGTATTTT	CSAADRNTDTQYF
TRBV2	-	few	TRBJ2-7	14	TGTGCCAGCAATTTTCAGGGGCCCCTATACGAGCAGTACTTC	CASNFQGPLYEQYF
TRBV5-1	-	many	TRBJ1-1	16	TGCGCCAGCAGCTTGCCCCCGGGGCCCAAGAGGACTGAAGCTTTCTTT	CASSLPPGPKRTEAFF
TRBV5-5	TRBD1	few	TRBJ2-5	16	TGTGCCAGCAGCTTGGTTATCACTACAGGGGAAGAGACCCAGTACTTC	CASSLVITTGEETQYF
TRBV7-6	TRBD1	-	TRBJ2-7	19	TGTGCCAGCAGCTTAGGAAAAAAGACCGGGACAGGGAGGTCCTACGAGCAGTACTTC	CASSLGKKTGTGRSYEQYF
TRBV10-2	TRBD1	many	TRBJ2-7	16	TGCGCCAGCAGCCGGACGACAGGGGGCGATTCCTACGAGCAGTACTTC	CASSRTTGGDSYEQYF
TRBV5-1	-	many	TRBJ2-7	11	TGCGCCAGCAGCAACTCCCTCGAGCAGTACTTC	CASSNSLEQYF
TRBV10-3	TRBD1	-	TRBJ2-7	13	TGTGCCATCAGAACCGGACAGGGTCACGAGCAGTACTTC	CAIRTGQGHEQYF
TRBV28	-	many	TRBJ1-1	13	TGTGCCAGCAGTTTAGCGGGGAGGACTGAAGCTTTCTTT	CASSLAGRTEAFF
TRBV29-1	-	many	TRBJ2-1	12	TGCAGCGTTGAGGGGCAGGAGAATGAGCAGTTCTTC	CSVEGQENEQFF
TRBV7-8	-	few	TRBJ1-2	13	TGTGCCAGCAGCTACTGGGGCGAGGATGGCTACACCTTC	CASSYWGEDGYTF
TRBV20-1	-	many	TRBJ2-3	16	TGCAGTGCTAGACCGGATAATTTCCCCTACACAGATACGCAGTATTTT	CSARPDNFPYTDTQYF
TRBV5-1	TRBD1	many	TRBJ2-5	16	TGCGCCAGCAGCCAATTGGACAGGGGGCGCGGAGAGACCCAGTACTTC	CASSQLDRGRGETQYF
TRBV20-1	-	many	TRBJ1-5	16	TGCAGTGCGGGTGGGAGGGGGGTACGGAGCAATCAGCCCCAGCATTTT	CSAGGRGVRSNQPQHF
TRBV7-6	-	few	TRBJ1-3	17	TGTGCCAGCTTCAAAGGGGTGGACGGAGGAACTGGAAACACCATATATTTT	CASFKGVDGGTGNTIYF
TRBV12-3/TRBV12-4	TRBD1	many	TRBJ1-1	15	TGTGCCAGCAGTCCCAATGGACAGGGGAACACTGAAGCTTTCTTT	CASSPNGQGNTEAFF
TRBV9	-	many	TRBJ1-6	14	TGTGCCAGCAGCGTAGATCCGGGAGGGTCACCCCTCCACTTT	CASSVDPGGSPLHF
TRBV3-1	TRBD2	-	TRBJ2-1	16	TGTGCCAGCAGCTTTGCTCAGCGGGGGCCTGGGAATGAGCATTTCTTC	CASSFAQRGPGNEHFF
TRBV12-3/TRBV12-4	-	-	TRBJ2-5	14	TGTGCCAGCAGTTTGGGCCCGGCAGGAGAGACCCAGTACTTC	CASSLGPAGETQYF
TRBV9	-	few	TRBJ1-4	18	TGTGCCAGCAGCGATACAAAGGCAACCGTTGCAACTAATGAAAAACTGTTTTTT	CASSDTKATVATNEKLFF
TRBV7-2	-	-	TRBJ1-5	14	TGTGCCAGCAGCCCGGGGAGACCCCCGGAGCCCCAGCATTTT	CASSPGRPPEPQHF